What follows is one T cell receptor (beta chain) and its context. This clone was seen only once. The antigen it binds to is not known. One base away there is no much larger clone; base qualities are not given. The data are from a study of blood T cell repertoires in COVID-19 (TCRdb year 2020). Background for the entire study: Samples covering the acute and convalescent phases of COVID-19 were provided by collaborators in the United States, Italy and Spain. The sample metadata nearly always contained a de-identified subject ID, COVID-19 status, age in years and sex. The repertoires were released in a freely available public database intended as a resource for research on the immune response to SARS-CoV-2. Where HLA class I and class II types were available, the types were taken from metadata supplied by the sample provider, not from assay-based typing. Subjects who had been exposed to COVID-19, were actively infected with it, or had recovered from it provided the deeply sampled blood TCRbeta repertoires that made up the dataset. The material from the prospective study consisted of cDNA or gDNA derived from T cells, B-cell-depleted T cells, or PBMCs. Samples came from the ongoing ImmuneRACE study (first 160 participants) plus 1,254 subjects from 6 global collaborators.

TCRbeta CDR3 regions were amplified from genomic DNA by means of the immunoSEQ Assay, a bias-controlled multiplex PCR. From the authors' description of their analysis: Within the assay, amplification of reference gene primers was used to estimate how many nucleated cells each sample contained. To quantify the absolute abundance of each unique TCRbeta CDR3 rearrangement, sequence reads were collapsed and filtered. For each sample, productive Simpson clonality was calculated as the square root of Simpson's diversity index across productive rearrangements. In its TCRdb copy, this immuneACCESS table keeps in-frame sequences only and misses some clones. Where compared with another copy, unresolved V genes explain less than half of these, and the others have no known cause. That table is the source of V, J and clone size, and D and trimming were worked out from the DNA. In all, the sample holds under 200,000 clones, and 88% of those were seen once. Over 2% of the sample belongs to the ten largest clones.

A second Seattle source provided samples from volunteer blood donors who had recovered from COVID-19. Collaborating institutions collected whole blood in K2EDTA tubes following their own protocols. Collaborator samples were shipped for TCRbeta analysis as frozen whole blood, isolated PBMCs, or DNA extracted from either sample type. Broader findings and caveats from the paper: The amount of clinical and demographic metadata varied by source and participant and was provided uncurated.

This sequence originates from a middle-aged man who had recovered from COVID-19. Material for sequencing was peripheral blood.

The CDR3 region: CASSEPRTGAGELFF. Read as DNA, the sequence is TGTGCCAGCAGTGAACCTCGGACAGGGGCCGGGGAGCTGTTTTTT. The rearrangement combines TRBV6-1 with TRBJ2-2, with 9 bases matching TRBD1. CDR1 and CDR2 are read off the germline V gene as MNHNS and SASEGT. The CDR3, from cysteine to phenylalanine, totals 15 residues. Just CDR3 DNA is preserved here, 45 bases in frame from base 1. V and J are trimmed by 2 bases and 6 bases, and the gene matches miss 4 bases of the junction.